The source of this TCR beta chain is a study of blood T cell repertoires in COVID-19. About the study: Researchers got acute and convalescent COVID-19 samples from the United States, Italy and Spain. T cells, B-cell-depleted T cells, or PBMCs provided the cDNA or gDNA that served as material.

Trimming took off 2 bases at V and 0 bases at J, with 5 bases between the two ends. In germline, CDR1 is MDHEN, CDR2 SYDVKM. This CDR3 spans 14 amino acids. Per the study methods: Estimates of nucleated cell counts were drawn from the amplification of reference gene primers. The table came from immunoSEQ multiplex PCR; TCRdb's copy has only in-frame clones and leaves some out. V and J calls and clone size come straight from that table; D and trimming were deduced from the DNA. The table has about 150,000 clones, around 80% seen once. The chain recombines TRBV28 with TRBJ2-1; D is uncertain. The sequence was obtained from a man in his 60s who had recovered from COVID-19. The sample comprised peripheral blood. As DNA, the CDR3 is TGTGCCAGCAGTTTACCGGGCTCCTACAATGAGCAGTTCTTC. Translation: CASSLPGSYNEQFF.